This is a list of T cell receptor beta chains from one sample in a study of T-cell reconstitution after alpha-beta-depleted transplantation in children. Each CDR3 protein is one row after TCRdb ran MiXCR on the PCR reads. The table has around 450,000 distinct CDR3 sequences, 15% to 20% seen once. The sample was PBMCs, mostly from graft donor cells, taken 360 days after TCRalphabeta/CD19-depleted stem cell transplant. These TCRs come from a boy in the first two years of life who had a stem cell transplant for Wiskott-Aldrich syndrome, so the T cells may come from the graft donor. Each CDR3 is given with its conserved first and last residue. Fields, in order: clone size, D gene, V gene, J gene, CDR3 protein, CDR3 DNA. A D gene is named only where the DNA matches it firmly. Clone size is given for some rows only: seen once, a few or many times, or a class if the clone is expanded.

size: few
D: .
V: TRBV29-1
J: TRBJ2-1
CDR3: CSVEGGGGQFF
DNA: TGCAGCGTTGAGGGAGGGGGAGGGCAGTTCTTC

size: few
D: .
V: TRBV29-1
J: TRBJ2-5
CDR3: CSVEDPGTPQETQYF
DNA: TGCAGCGTTGAGGACCCCGGGACTCCCCAAGAGACCCAGTACTTC

size: few
D: TRBD1
V: TRBV15
J: TRBJ2-5
CDR3: CATSGTVQYF
DNA: TGTGCCACCAGCGGGACAGTCCAGTACTTC

size: .
D: TRBD2
V: TRBV5-1
J: TRBJ2-1
CDR3: CASSSSWGLAGGNNEQFF
DNA: TGCGCCAGCAGCTCCTCGTGGGGCCTAGCGGGGGGGAACAATGAGCAGTTCTTC

size: few
D: TRBD2
V: TRBV7-6
J: TRBJ2-7
CDR3: CASSSFRGRGSSYEQYF
DNA: TGTGCCAGCAGCTCTTTCCGCGGGAGGGGGAGCTCCTACGAGCAGTACTTC

size: .
D: .
V: TRBV11-2
J: TRBJ2-7
CDR3: CASSSISRLYEQYF
DNA: TGTGCCAGCAGCTCGATTAGTAGACTCTACGAGCAGTACTTC

size: few
D: .
V: TRBV12-3/TRBV12-4
J: TRBJ2-7
CDR3: CASSPGTPTYEQYF
DNA: TGTGCCAGCTCACCAGGGACTCCCACCTACGAGCAGTACTTC

size: .
D: TRBD1
V: TRBV13
J: TRBJ2-5
CDR3: CASSFSGQRETQYF
DNA: TGTGCCAGCAGCTTTTCGGGACAGAGAGAGACCCAGTACTTC

size: few
D: .
V: TRBV7-9
J: TRBJ1-1
CDR3: CASSLPRVMNTEAFF
DNA: TGTGCCAGCAGCTTACCGAGGGTAATGAACACTGAAGCTTTCTTT

size: few
D: TRBD2
V: TRBV10-3
J: TRBJ2-7
CDR3: CAIRETSPASYEQYF
DNA: TGTGCCATCCGGGAGACTAGCCCAGCGTCCTACGAGCAGTACTTC

size: .
D: .
V: TRBV5-1
J: TRBJ2-2
CDR3: CASSPGHVTGELFF
DNA: TGCGCCAGCAGCCCCGGCCATGTCACCGGGGAGCTGTTTTTT

size: .
D: .
V: TRBV7-2
J: TRBJ2-7
CDR3: CASSLEIRPASYEQYF
DNA: TGTGCCAGCAGCTTAGAGATTCGGCCAGCCTCCTACGAGCAGTACTTC

size: .
D: TRBD2
V: TRBV20-1
J: TRBJ2-5
CDR3: CSANPGLAEKETQYF
DNA: TGCAGTGCCAACCCAGGACTAGCGGAGAAAGAGACCCAGTACTTC

size: .
D: TRBD2
V: TRBV12-3/TRBV12-4
J: TRBJ2-3
CDR3: CASSLGNLRREVTDTQYF
DNA: TGTGCCAGCAGTTTAGGCAACCTCCGGCGGGAGGTCACAGATACGCAGTATTTT

size: .
D: TRBD2
V: TRBV20-1
J: TRBJ2-1
CDR3: CSARVLAGGPYNEQFF
DNA: TGCAGTGCTAGAGTTCTAGCGGGAGGTCCCTACAATGAGCAGTTCTTC

size: few
D: TRBD2
V: TRBV10-3
J: TRBJ2-1
CDR3: CAISPTLAGGNNEQFF
DNA: TGTGCCATCAGTCCCACGCTAGCGGGGGGGAACAATGAGCAGTTCTTC

size: .
D: TRBD2
V: TRBV7-3
J: TRBJ2-3
CDR3: CASSLRQGRTRTPTDTQYF
DNA: TGTGCCAGCAGTTTACGTCAGGGAAGGACTAGGACCCCCACAGATACGCAGTATTTT

size: many
D: .
V: TRBV20-1
J: TRBJ1-4
CDR3: CSARDVEKLFF
DNA: TGCAGTGCTAGAGATGTGGAAAAACTGTTTTTT

size: .
D: TRBD1
V: TRBV11-2
J: TRBJ1-2
CDR3: CASSLLDQGAHGYTF
DNA: TGTGCCAGCAGCTTATTAGATCAGGGGGCGCATGGCTACACCTTC

size: .
D: .
V: TRBV5-1
J: TRBJ2-1
CDR3: CASSLSGDSYNEQFF
DNA: TGCGCCAGCAGCTTATCGGGCGACTCCTACAATGAGCAGTTCTTC

size: few
D: .
V: TRBV28
J: TRBJ1-2
CDR3: CASSLTFSRPYGYTF
DNA: TGTGCCAGCAGTTTAACGTTCTCTAGACCCTATGGCTACACCTTC

size: few
D: TRBD2
V: TRBV7-9
J: TRBJ2-7
CDR3: CASSSWTSVHEQYF
DNA: TGTGCCAGCAGCTCCTGGACTAGCGTCCACGAGCAGTACTTC

size: .
D: .
V: TRBV6-1
J: TRBJ1-2
CDR3: CASSKLGRDDGYTF
DNA: TGTGCCAGCAGTAAACTGGGGAGGGATGATGGCTACACCTTC

size: few
D: TRBD2
V: TRBV7-9
J: TRBJ2-7
CDR3: CASSSSVAGSYEQYF
DNA: TGTGCCAGCAGCTCCTCAGTAGCGGGGTCCTACGAGCAGTACTTC

size: .
D: .
V: TRBV12-3/TRBV12-4
J: TRBJ2-7
CDR3: CASTSIGYEQYF
DNA: TGTGCCAGCACCTCCATTGGGTACGAGCAGTACTTC

size: many
D: .
V: TRBV10-3
J: TRBJ2-7
CDR3: CAISAPQRYEQYF
DNA: TGTGCCATCAGTGCCCCACAGAGATACGAGCAGTACTTC

size: few
D: .
V: TRBV12-3/TRBV12-4
J: TRBJ2-7
CDR3: CASSFMPATYEQYF
DNA: TGTGCCAGCAGTTTTATGCCCGCCACCTACGAGCAGTACTTC

size: .
D: .
V: TRBV7-9
J: TRBJ2-7
CDR3: CASTPEQGIYEQYF
DNA: TGTGCCAGCACACCGGAACAGGGAATATACGAGCAGTACTTC

size: few
D: .
V: TRBV10-3
J: TRBJ2-7
CDR3: CAISESSGLSSYEQYF
DNA: TGTGCCATCAGTGAGTCTAGCGGATTGAGCTCCTACGAGCAGTACTTC

size: .
D: TRBD1
V: TRBV14
J: TRBJ1-2
CDR3: CASSQETGQGAWSGYTF
DNA: TGTGCCAGCAGCCAAGAGACGGGACAGGGGGCCTGGAGTGGCTACACCTTC

size: many
D: TRBD2
V: TRBV25-1
J: TRBJ2-1
CDR3: CASRSTGGPSYNEQFF
DNA: TGTGCCAGCAGGTCCACGGGAGGGCCCTCCTACAATGAGCAGTTCTTC